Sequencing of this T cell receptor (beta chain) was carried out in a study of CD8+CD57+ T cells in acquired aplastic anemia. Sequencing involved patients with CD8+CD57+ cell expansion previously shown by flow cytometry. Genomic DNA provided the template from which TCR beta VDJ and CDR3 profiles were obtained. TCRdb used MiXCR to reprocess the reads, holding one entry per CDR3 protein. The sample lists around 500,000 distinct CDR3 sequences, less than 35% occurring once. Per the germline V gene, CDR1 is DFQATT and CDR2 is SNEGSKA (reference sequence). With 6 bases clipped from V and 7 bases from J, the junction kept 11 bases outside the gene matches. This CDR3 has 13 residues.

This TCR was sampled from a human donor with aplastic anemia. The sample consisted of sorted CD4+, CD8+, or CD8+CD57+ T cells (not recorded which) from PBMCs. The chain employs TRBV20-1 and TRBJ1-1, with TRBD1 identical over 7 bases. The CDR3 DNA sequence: TGCAGTGCAGTCCCGGGACAGTTGGGTGAAGCTTTCTTT. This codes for CSAVPGQLGEAFF.